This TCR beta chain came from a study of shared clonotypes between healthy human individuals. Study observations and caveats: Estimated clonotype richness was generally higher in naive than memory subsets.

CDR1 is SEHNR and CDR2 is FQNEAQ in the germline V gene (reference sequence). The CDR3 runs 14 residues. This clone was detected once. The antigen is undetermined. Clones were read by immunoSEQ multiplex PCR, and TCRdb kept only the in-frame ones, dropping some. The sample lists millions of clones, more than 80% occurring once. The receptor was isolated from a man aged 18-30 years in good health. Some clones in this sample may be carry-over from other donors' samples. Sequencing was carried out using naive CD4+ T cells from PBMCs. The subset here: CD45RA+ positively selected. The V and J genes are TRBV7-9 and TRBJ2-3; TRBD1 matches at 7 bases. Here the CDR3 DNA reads TGTGCTACTAGAGGGGGCCAGTACACAGATACGCAGTATTTT. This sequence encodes CATRGGQYTDTQYF.